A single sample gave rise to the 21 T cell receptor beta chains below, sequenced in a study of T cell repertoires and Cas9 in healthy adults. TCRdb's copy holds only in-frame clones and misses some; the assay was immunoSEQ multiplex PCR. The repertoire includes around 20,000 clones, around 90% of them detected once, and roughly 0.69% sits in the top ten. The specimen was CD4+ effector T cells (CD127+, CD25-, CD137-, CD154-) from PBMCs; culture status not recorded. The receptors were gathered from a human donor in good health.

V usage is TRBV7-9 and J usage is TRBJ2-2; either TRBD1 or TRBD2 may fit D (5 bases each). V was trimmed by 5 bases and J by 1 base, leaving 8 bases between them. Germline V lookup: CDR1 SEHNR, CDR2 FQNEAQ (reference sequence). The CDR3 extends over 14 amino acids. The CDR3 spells CASSRGENTGELFF. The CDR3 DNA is TGTGCCAGCAGCCGGGGCGAGAACACCGGGGAGCTGTTTTTT.

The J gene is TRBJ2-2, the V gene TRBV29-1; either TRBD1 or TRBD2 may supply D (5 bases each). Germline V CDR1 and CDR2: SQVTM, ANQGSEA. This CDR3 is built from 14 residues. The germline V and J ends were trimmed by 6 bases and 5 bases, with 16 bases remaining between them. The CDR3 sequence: CSVAGSWGTGELFF. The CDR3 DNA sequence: TGCAGCGTGGCCGGGTCATGGGGGACCGGGGAGCTGTTTTTT.

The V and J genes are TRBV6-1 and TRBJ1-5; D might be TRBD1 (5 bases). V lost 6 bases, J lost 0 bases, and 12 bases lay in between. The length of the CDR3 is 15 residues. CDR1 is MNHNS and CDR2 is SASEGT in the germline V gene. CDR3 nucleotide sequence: TGTGCCAGCAGCAACCAGGGTTATAGCAATCAGCCCCAGCATTTT. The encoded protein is CASSNQGYSNQPQHF.

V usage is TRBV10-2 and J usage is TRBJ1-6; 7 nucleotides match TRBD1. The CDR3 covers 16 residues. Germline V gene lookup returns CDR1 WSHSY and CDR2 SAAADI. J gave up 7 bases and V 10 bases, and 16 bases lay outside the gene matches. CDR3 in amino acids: CATSDSNWDSNSPLHF. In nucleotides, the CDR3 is TGCGCCACCTCAGACTCCAATTGGGACAGCAATTCACCCCTCCACTTT.

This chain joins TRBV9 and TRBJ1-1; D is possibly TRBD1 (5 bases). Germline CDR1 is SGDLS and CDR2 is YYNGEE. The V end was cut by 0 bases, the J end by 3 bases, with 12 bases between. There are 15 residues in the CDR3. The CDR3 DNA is TGTGCCAGCAGCGTAGCTCTCGGACAAGACACTGAAGCTTTCTTT. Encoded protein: CASSVALGQDTEAFF.

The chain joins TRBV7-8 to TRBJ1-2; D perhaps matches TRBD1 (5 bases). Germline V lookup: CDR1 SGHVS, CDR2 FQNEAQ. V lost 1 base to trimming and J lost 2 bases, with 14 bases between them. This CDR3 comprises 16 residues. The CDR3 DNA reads TGTGCCAGCAGCTTAGTGGGTATAGACAGCAACTATGGCTACACCTTC. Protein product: CASSLVGIDSNYGYTF.

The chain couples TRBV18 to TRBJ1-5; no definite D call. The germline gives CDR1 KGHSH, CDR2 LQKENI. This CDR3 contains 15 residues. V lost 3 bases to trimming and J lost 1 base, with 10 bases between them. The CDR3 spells CASSPLQGSNQPQHF. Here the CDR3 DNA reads TGTGCCAGCTCACCTCTACAAGGGAGCAATCAGCCCCAGCATTTT.

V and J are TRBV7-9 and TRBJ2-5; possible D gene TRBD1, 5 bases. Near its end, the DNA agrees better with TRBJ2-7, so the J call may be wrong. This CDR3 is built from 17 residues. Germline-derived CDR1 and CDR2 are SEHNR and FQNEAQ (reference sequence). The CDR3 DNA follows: TGTGCCAGCAGCACTGGACACTTGCTTTCGAGCTCCTACGAGCAGTACTTC. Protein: CASSTGHLLSSSYEQYF.

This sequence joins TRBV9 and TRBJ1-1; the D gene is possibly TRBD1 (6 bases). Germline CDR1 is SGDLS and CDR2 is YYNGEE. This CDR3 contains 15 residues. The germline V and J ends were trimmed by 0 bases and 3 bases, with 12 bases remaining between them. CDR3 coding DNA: TGTGCCAGCAGCGTAGACCAGGGGCCGGACACTGAAGCTTTCTTT. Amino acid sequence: CASSVDQGPDTEAFF.

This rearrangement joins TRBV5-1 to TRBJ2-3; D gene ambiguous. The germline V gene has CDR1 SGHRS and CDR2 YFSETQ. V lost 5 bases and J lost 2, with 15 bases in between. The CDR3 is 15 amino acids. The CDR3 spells CASRYISGLTDTQYF. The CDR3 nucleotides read TGCGCCAGCAGGTATATCTCAGGTCTCACAGATACGCAGTATTTT.

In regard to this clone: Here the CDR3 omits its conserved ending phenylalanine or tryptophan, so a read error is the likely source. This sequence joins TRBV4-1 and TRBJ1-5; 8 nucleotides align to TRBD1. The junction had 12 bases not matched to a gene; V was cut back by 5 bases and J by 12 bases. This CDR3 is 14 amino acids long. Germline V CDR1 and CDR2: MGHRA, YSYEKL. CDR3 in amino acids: CASSYRGAGTFQHL. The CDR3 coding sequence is TGCGCCAGCAGCTACAGGGGGGCCGGGACGTTCCAGCATCTT.

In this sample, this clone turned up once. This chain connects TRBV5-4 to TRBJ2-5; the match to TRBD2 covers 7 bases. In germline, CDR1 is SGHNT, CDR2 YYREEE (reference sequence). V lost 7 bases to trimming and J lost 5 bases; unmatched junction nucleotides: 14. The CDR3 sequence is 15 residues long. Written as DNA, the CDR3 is TGTGCCAGCCGGGGTGTCGGGGGGATAATGGAGACCCAGTACTTC. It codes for CASRGVGGIMETQYF.

CDR3 amino acids: CASRPSGGRINYGYTF. CDR3 sequence (DNA): TGTGCCAGTAGACCTTCGGGGGGACGAATTAACTATGGCTACACCTTC. The rearrangement joins TRBV19 to TRBJ1-2; maybe TRBD1 (5 bases). Germline V gives CDR1 LNHDA, CDR2 SQIVND (reference sequence). The CDR3 is 16 amino acids. V was pared by 6 bases and J by 1 base, with 18 bases between.

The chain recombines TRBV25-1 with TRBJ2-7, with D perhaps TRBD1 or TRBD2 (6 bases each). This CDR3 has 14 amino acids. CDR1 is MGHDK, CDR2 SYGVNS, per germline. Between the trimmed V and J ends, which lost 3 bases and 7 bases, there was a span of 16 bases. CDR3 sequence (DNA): TGTGCCAGCAGTGAGCACAGGGAGGTAGGGGAGCAGTACTTC. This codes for CASSEHREVGEQYF.

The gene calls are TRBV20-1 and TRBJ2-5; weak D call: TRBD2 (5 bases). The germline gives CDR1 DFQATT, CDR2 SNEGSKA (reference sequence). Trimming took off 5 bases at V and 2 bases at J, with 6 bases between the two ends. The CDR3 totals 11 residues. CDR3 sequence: CSAEGQETQYF. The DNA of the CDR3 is TGCAGTGCTGAGGGTCAAGAGACCCAGTACTTC.

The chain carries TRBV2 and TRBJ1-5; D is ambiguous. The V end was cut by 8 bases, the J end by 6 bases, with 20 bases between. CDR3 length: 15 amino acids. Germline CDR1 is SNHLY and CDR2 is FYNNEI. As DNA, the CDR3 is TGTGCCAGCTCCTTGGGCAGCCTTGGGATTCAGCCCCAGCATTTT. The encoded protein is CASSLGSLGIQPQHF.

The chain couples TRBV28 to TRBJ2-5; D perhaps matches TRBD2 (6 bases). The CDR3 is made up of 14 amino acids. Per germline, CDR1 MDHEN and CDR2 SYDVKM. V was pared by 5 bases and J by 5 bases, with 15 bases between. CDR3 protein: CASSRVGAGETQYF. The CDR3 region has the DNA TGTGCCAGCAGTCGAGTTGGGGCGGGGGAGACCCAGTACTTC. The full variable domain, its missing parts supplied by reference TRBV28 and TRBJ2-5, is DVKVTQSSRYLVKRTGEKVFLECVQDMDHENMFWYRQDPGLGLRLIYFSYDVKMKEKGDIPEGYSVSREKKERFSLILESASTNQTSMYLCASSRVGAGETQYFGPGTRLLVL.

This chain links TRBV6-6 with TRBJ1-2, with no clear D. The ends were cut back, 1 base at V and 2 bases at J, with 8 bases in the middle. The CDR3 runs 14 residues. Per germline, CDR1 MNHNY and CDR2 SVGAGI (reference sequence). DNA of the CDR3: TGTGCCAGCAGTTACTTTGGCGGAAACTATGGCTACACCTTC. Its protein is CASSYFGGNYGYTF.

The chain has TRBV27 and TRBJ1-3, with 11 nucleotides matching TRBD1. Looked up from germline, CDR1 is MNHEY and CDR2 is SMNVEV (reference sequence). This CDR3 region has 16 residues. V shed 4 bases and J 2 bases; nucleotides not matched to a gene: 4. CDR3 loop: CASSSRGQGAGNTIYF. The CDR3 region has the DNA TGTGCCAGCAGTTCCAGGGGACAGGGGGCTGGAAACACCATATATTTT.

This CDR3 reads CASSPGGNEQFF. CDR3 DNA: TGTGCCAGCAGCCCCGGGGGCAATGAGCAGTTCTTC. This chain links TRBV7-3 with TRBJ2-1, with a tentative D call TRBD2 (6 bases). Looked up from germline, CDR1 is SGHTA and CDR2 is FQGTGA. V lost 5 bases and J 6 bases, leaving 8 bases between the germline ends. This CDR3 contains 12 residues.

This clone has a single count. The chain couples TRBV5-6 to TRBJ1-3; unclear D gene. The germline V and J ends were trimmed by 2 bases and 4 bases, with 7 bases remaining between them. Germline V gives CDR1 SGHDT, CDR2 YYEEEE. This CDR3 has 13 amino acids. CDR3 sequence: CASSFRAGNTIYF. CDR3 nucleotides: TGTGCCAGCAGCTTCCGGGCCGGAAACACCATATATTTT.